A selection of T cell receptor beta chains follows, all from one sample in a study of T-cell memory formation after mild COVID-19. MiXCR, applied by TCRdb to the 5' RACE reads, yields one record per CDR3 protein. The data show approximately 500,000 distinct CDR3 sequences, approximately 25% seen once. Sequenced: PBMCs or a T cell subset sorted from them (not recorded which). Source of these receptors: an adult woman who had mild COVID-19 (a few samples of this study predate the infection). Cell type and time point are not known. Each CDR3 is given without its conserved first and last residue. Fields, in order: J gene, clone size, V gene, CDR3 protein. A clone size is listed for some rows: how often the clone was seen (once, few, many), or a class if it is expanded.

TRBJ2-7 . TRBV5-6 ASSRPDTRAFNEQY
TRBJ2-6 few TRBV9 ASSGLTGTGANVLT
TRBJ1-1 few TRBV12-3/TRBV12-4 ASSLTREGTEAF
TRBJ2-4 . TRBV2 ASRRREGRKNIQY
TRBJ2-7 . TRBV20-1 SATDRAAFDEQY
TRBJ1-2 . TRBV6-5 ASSYAGGGYT
TRBJ2-3 . TRBV19 ASSPLPGQGRVSTDTQY
TRBJ1-1 . TRBV27 ASSPREGLNTEAF
TRBJ2-1 . TRBV4-1 ASSQLLWGKQF
TRBJ2-3 few TRBV5-1 ASSQSGGAIDTQY
TRBJ1-2 . TRBV12-3/TRBV12-4 ASSPPRGRFYGYT
TRBJ2-7 . TRBV6-5 ASSYAAGGAYEQY
TRBJ2-5 . TRBV5-1 ASSFGRGAQETQY
TRBJ2-1 . TRBV20-1 SAREAGLAYNEQF
TRBJ2-3 . TRBV6-5 ARNTDTQY
TRBJ2-1 . TRBV12-3/TRBV12-4 ASSLLTAEQF
TRBJ2-5 . TRBV5-1 ASSGLAGQQETQY
TRBJ1-5 . TRBV12-3/TRBV12-4 ASSPPGGHGQPQH
TRBJ2-1 . TRBV9 ASSAGGTSEFNEQF
TRBJ1-2 . TRBV25-1 ASSEVYYGYT
TRBJ2-7 few TRBV7-8 ASSLAASGGRSSYEQY
TRBJ2-1 . TRBV10-3 AIAIMEEQF
TRBJ2-5 . TRBV7-8 ASSFGDFGGETQY
TRBJ2-7 . TRBV25-1 ASSEWGFSYEQY
TRBJ1-4 . TRBV7-6 ASSPGTSNEKLF
TRBJ1-6 . TRBV5-1 ASSLGRRTGDSPLH
TRBJ2-5 few TRBV7-2 ASSPRGGSQETQY
TRBJ2-7 few TRBV6-2/TRBV6-3 ASSSPDAIYEQY
TRBJ2-7 . TRBV19 ATGAGGFYEQY
TRBJ1-1 few TRBV7-9 ASSLDPYGSEAF
TRBJ2-3 . TRBV6-1 ATSPLLAGGPSDTQY
TRBJ1-6 few TRBV7-2 ASSFYPGGYNSPLH
TRBJ1-3 . TRBV9 ASSVLEGGNTIY
TRBJ2-4 . TRBV5-6 ASSLGSVAKNIQY
TRBJ1-6 few TRBV7-2 ASSSPEQTLRIISPLH
TRBJ2-3 . TRBV5-1 ASSVTGAVDTQY
TRBJ2-3 . TRBV27 ASSAGLAGVDTQY